The 14 T cell receptor beta chains presented below share a single source sample, sequenced in a study of CD8 T cells in Susac syndrome. cDNA came from approximately 0.5 to 1 ug RNA primed by random hexamers. TCRdb passed the immunoSEQ multiplex PCR reads through MiXCR, listing each CDR3 protein once. The sample has 160,000 or so distinct CDR3 sequences, about 94% seen once. What was sequenced was CD8+ T cells from PBMCs. Source of these receptors: a human donor with multiple sclerosis.

The chain is built from TRBV15 and TRBJ2-5; TRBD1 matches at 7 bases. The germline V gene has CDR1 LNHNV and CDR2 YYDKDF (reference sequence). The CDR3 sequence is 15 residues long. J lost 5 bases, V lost 2 bases, and 8 bases had no gene match. CDR3 region: CATSRNRQGRETQYF. The CDR3, as DNA: TGTGCCACCAGCAGAAATCGACAGGGAAGGGAGACCCAGTACTTC. The entire variable domain, with the rest obtained from reference TRBV15 and TRBJ2-5, is as follows: DAMVIQNPRYQVTQFGKPVTLSCSQTLNHNVMYWYQQKSSQAPKLLFHYYDKDFNNEADTPDNFQSRRPNTSFCFLDIRSPGLGDTAMYLCATSRNRQGRETQYFGPGTRLLVL.

V and J are TRBV7-9 and TRBJ1-2; 9 positions match TRBD1. V was pared by 5 bases and J by 1 base, with 14 bases of the junction left unmatched. Per germline, CDR1 SEHNR and CDR2 FQNEAQ (reference sequence). The CDR3 has 18 residues. The CDR3 DNA reads as TGTGCCAGCAGCGCCCGGGACAGGGAGGTATCGGGTAACTATGGCTACACCTTC. This sequence encodes CASSARDREVSGNYGYTF.

DNA for the CDR3: TGTGCCAGCAGCCCCTCGGGACGTACTAAAGAGACCCAGTACTTC. This encodes CASSPSGRTKETQYF. This chain connects TRBV27 to TRBJ2-5; D is possibly TRBD1 or TRBD2 (5 bases each). With 6 bases removed from V and 3 bases from J, the gap between germline ends came to 17 bases. The CDR3 contains 15 residues. The germline gives CDR1 MNHEY, CDR2 SMNVEV (reference sequence).

This CDR3 is CASSLSAGHSPYEQYF. For the CDR3, the DNA is TGTGCCAGCAGTTTATCGGCAGGCCACTCTCCCTACGAGCAGTACTTC. This chain links TRBV27 with TRBJ2-7; D is ambiguous. V lost 0 bases and J lost 2, with 14 bases in between. Looked up from germline, CDR1 is MNHEY and CDR2 is SMNVEV (reference sequence). This CDR3 comprises 16 residues.

The chain couples TRBV9 to TRBJ2-7; possibly TRBD1 or TRBD2 for D (5 bases each). Trimming removed 3 bases at V and 3 bases at J, with 7 bases between. CDR3 length: 12 amino acids. Germline V lookup: CDR1 SGDLS, CDR2 YYNGEE. The CDR3, as DNA: TGTGCCAGCAGCGGGGACGGCTACGAGCAGTACTTC. Translating gives CASSGDGYEQYF.

The chain recombines TRBV14 with TRBJ2-7; D remains ambiguous. Trimming pared 5 bases from V and 2 bases from J, leaving 10 bases between. CDR1 SGHDN and CDR2 FVKESK come from the germline V gene. There are 13 residues in the CDR3. This chain's CDR3 is CASSYSVAYEQYF. The CDR3 DNA sequence: TGTGCCAGCAGCTATTCCGTGGCCTACGAGCAGTACTTC.

V gene TRBV20-1 combines with J gene TRBJ2-7; D remains ambiguous. CDR1 is DFQATT and CDR2 is SNEGSKA in the germline V gene (reference sequence). The CDR3 extends over 12 amino acids. Trimming stripped 0 bases from V and 2 bases from J, with 5 bases between. The chain's CDR3 is CSARDRAYEQYF. CDR3 in DNA: TGCAGTGCTAGAGATCGTGCCTACGAGCAGTACTTC.

This chain uses TRBV9 with TRBJ1-2, with D tentatively TRBD1 (5 bases). From germline, CDR1 is SGDLS and CDR2 YYNGEE. Deletions cut 4 bases from V and 1 base from J, with 8 bases between. The CDR3 consists of 13 residues. The CDR3 protein is CASSNRFNYGYTF. CDR3 nucleotide sequence: TGTGCCAGCAGCAACAGGTTTAACTATGGCTACACCTTC.

Regarding this clonotype: At one of its ends the junction is not consistent with the germline gene, which may arise from a read error. The chain has TRBV30 and TRBJ1-1; perhaps TRBD1 as D (5 bases). Germline V lookup: CDR1 GTSNPN, CDR2 SVGIG (reference sequence). This CDR3 region has 13 residues. DNA for the CDR3: TGTGCCTGGAGCTGGGGCCCTAACACTGAAGTTTTCTTT. The encoded protein is CAWSWGPNTEVFF. The full variable domain, with the rest looked up from reference TRBV30 and TRBJ1-1, is SQTIHQWPATLVQPVGSPLSLECTVEGTSNPNLYWYRQAAGRGLQLLFYSVGIGQISSEVPQNLSASRPQDRQFILSSKKLLLSDSGFYLCAWSWGPNTEVFFGQGTRLTVV.

The sample holds one count of this clonotype. The chain joins TRBV25-1 to TRBJ1-2, with D unclear. CDR1 is MGHDK and CDR2 is SYGVNS in the germline V gene. Trimming removed 3 bases from V and 3 bases from J, with 14 bases in between. The CDR3 consists of 15 residues. CDR3 protein: CASSDTSKVDYGYTF. In DNA form, the CDR3 reads TGTGCCAGCAGTGACACCTCAAAGGTTGACTATGGCTACACCTTC.

V gene TRBV11-2 combines with J gene TRBJ2-3, with 7 bases lining up with TRBD2. V lost 2 bases to trimming and J lost 4 bases; unmatched junction nucleotides: 9. The CDR3 has 16 residues. CDR1 and CDR2 from the germline V gene are SGHAT and FQNNGV. The CDR3 DNA sequence: TGTGCCAGCAGCTTAAGCGGGACCACCGGAGCAGATACGCAGTATTTT. Protein sequence: CASSLSGTTGADTQYF.

This sequence joins TRBV4-3 and TRBJ1-5; 10 bases line up with TRBD1. The CDR3 has 15 residues. The V and J ends lost 4 bases and 5 bases, in that order; junction bases with no gene match: 5. Germline loops: CDR1 LGHNA, CDR2 YSLEER. The CDR3 coding sequence is TGCGCCAGCAGCCGATCGACAGGGGGCTATCAGCCCCAGCATTTT. Encoded protein: CASSRSTGGYQPQHF.

The gene calls are TRBV30 and TRBJ2-7; unclear D gene. Germline V gives CDR1 GTSNPN, CDR2 SVGIG (reference sequence). The length of the CDR3 is 13 residues. The ends were cut back, 3 bases at V and 3 bases at J, with 12 bases in the middle. The CDR3 loop reads CAWSHGSGYEQYF. CDR3 nucleotides: TGTGCCTGGAGCCATGGCTCAGGCTACGAGCAGTACTTC.

The rearrangement links TRBV27 to TRBJ1-5; D is unclear. Germline assignment: CDR1 MNHEY and CDR2 SMNVEV (reference sequence). CDR3 length: 13 residues. Trimming took 4 bases from V and 7 from J, leaving 11 bases between them. CDR3 nucleotide sequence: TGTGCCAGCAGTTCATTCTCATCACAGCCCCAGCATTTT. Translating it yields CASSSFSSQPQHF.